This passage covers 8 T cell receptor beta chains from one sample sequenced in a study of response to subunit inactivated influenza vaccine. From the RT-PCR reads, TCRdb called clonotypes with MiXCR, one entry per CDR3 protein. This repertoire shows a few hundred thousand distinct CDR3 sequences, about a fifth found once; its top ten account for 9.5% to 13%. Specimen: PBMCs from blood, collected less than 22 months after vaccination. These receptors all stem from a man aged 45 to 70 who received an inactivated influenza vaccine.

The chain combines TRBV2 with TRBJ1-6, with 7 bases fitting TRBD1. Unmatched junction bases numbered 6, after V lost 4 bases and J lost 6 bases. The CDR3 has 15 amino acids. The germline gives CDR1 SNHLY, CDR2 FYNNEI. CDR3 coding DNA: TGTGCCAGCAGTGCAGGGGGGCAGCCTAATTCACCCCTCCACTTT. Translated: CASSAGGQPNSPLHF.

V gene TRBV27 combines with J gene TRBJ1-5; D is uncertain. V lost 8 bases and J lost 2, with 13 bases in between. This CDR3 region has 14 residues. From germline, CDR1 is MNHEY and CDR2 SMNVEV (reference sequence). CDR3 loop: CASRKGWGNQPQHF. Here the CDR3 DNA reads TGTGCCAGCCGAAAGGGCTGGGGCAATCAGCCCCAGCATTTT.

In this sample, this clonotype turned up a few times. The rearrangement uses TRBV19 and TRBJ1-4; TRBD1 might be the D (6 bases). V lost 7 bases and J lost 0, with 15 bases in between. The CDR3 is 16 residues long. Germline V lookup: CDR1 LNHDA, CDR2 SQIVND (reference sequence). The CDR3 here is CASKRTAQSTNEKLFF. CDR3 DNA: TGTGCCAGTAAGAGGACAGCTCAGTCAACTAATGAAAAACTGTTTTTT.

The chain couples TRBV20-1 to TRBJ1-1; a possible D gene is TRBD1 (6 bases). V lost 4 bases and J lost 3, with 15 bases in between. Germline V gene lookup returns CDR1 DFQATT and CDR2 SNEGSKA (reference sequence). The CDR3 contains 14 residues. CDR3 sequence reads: CSAKIGGAHTEAFF. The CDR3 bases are TGCAGTGCTAAGATAGGGGGGGCTCACACTGAAGCTTTCTTT.

Here the CDR3 reads CASSPQVRGESYTF. CDR3 coding DNA: TGCGCCAGCAGCCCCCAGGTGAGGGGTGAAAGCTACACCTTC. The chain links TRBV4-3 to TRBJ1-2, with a possible D match to TRBD1 (5 bases). V lost 4 bases and J lost 9, with 18 bases in between. Germline V gives CDR1 LGHNA, CDR2 YSLEER. The CDR3 is made up of 14 amino acids.

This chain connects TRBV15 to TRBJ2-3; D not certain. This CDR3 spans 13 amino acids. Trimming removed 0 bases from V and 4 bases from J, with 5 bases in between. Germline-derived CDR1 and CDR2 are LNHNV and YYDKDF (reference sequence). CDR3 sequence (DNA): TGTGCCACCAGCAGAGATAGGTCAGATACGCAGTATTTT. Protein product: CATSRDRSDTQYF.

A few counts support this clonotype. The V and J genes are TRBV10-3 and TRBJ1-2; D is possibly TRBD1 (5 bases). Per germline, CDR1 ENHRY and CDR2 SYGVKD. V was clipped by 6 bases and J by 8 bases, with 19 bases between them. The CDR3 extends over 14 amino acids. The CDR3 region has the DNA TGTGCCATCAGCTTGGGACCGCCGGGGGTAGGCTACACCTTC. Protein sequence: CAISLGPPGVGYTF.

CDR3 sequence reads: CASSPPVTFGAFF. The CDR3 region has the DNA TGTGCCAGCTCACCACCGGTGACCTTTGGGGCTTTCTTT. The genes are TRBV18 and TRBJ1-1; no clear D gene. Trimming cost V 0 bases and J 11 bases, with 13 bases left between them. The CDR3 has 13 residues. Germline CDR1 is KGHSH and CDR2 is LQKENI.